This T cell receptor (beta chain) derives from a study of blood T cell repertoires in COVID-19 (dated by TCRdb to about 2020). For the study in its entirety: Collaborator samples came from the United States, Italy and Spain and covered acute and convalescent phases of COVID-19. The prospective study material was composed of cDNA or gDNA derived from T cells, B-cell-depleted T cells, or PBMCs. Deeply sampled blood TCRbeta repertoires from subjects exposed to, actively infected with, or recovered from COVID-19 were included in the dataset. The repertoires were released in a freely available public database meant as a resource for research on the immune response to SARS-CoV-2. Samples were obtained from the ongoing ImmuneRACE study (first 160 participants) and from 1,254 subjects provided by 6 global collaborators. Sample metadata almost always included a de-identified subject ID, COVID-19 status, age in years and sex. HLA class I and class II types, where available, came from metadata supplied by the sample provider rather than from assay-based typing. What the research found in general, with its limitations: The amount of clinical and demographic metadata varied by source and participant and was provided uncurated.

TCRbeta CDR3 regions were amplified from genomic DNA by means of the immunoSEQ Assay, a bias-controlled multiplex PCR. Concerning the study's data processing: The number of nucleated cells in each sample was estimated from the amplification of reference gene primers within the assay. Sequence reads were collapsed and filtered to measure the absolute abundance of every unique TCRbeta CDR3 rearrangement. For each sample, productive Simpson clonality was calculated as the square root of Simpson's diversity index over productive rearrangements. Here the immuneACCESS table is served through TCRdb, limited to in-frame sequences with V and J called. Missing clones are a known gap in these copies; in checked studies unresolved V genes cover under half, and the rest lacks a known reason. The V and J calls and clone size are taken from that table; D and trimming were inferred from the DNA. This sample comprises fewer than 450,000 clones, approximately 88% of them detected only once. The top ten clones comprise roughly 2% of the sample.

A note on this clone: No antigen is known for it. Within one base of it there is no much larger clone, and no base qualities were kept.

V is cut by 2 bases and J by 5 bases, and the space between the germline ends is 12 bases. The CDR3 runs 15 residues from the cysteine to the phenylalanine. Just the 45-base CDR3 DNA is kept, in frame starting at base 1. CDR1 MNHEY and CDR2 SVGAGI were looked up in the germline V gene. Participants in the prospective study were enrolled through a virtual design, were aged 18 to 89 years, and lived in about 25 United States geographic areas. To assign participants to cohorts, the prospective study relied on clinical history that participants themselves reported in a screening survey and a study questionnaire. In the prospective study, whole blood, serum and a nasopharyngeal or oropharyngeal swab were collected from each participant by mobile phlebotomists. Additional blood draws and questionnaires over a roughly two-month period could optionally be provided by prospective study participants. Before DNA extraction, blood samples from the prospective study were shipped at room temperature or frozen.

The sample taken for sequencing was PBMCs or T cells enriched from blood (not recorded which). The chain is encoded by TRBV6-5 joined to TRBJ2-2; matching of 6 bases hints at TRBD1 as the D gene. This TCR was sampled from a woman aged 40 to 50 with acute COVID-19. CDR3 protein: CASSYGTRRTGELFF. At the DNA level, the sequence is TGTGCCAGCAGTTACGGGACAAGGCGGACCGGGGAGCTGTTTTTT.